This is a list of T cell receptor beta chains from one sample in a study of shared clonotypes between healthy human individuals. This table comes from immunoSEQ multiplex PCR, and its TCRdb copy is limited to in-frame clones, with some not included. This table has more than 2 million clones, about 95% appearing once. Sequenced material: naive CD8+ T cells sorted from blood. These receptors all come from a young man in good health. Each CDR3 is given with its conserved first and last residue. The order of the fields is J gene, clone size, V gene, D gene, CDR3 protein, CDR3 DNA. D genes are given only for firm matches. Expanded clones are given a class, and other clones once, few, many or no size at all.

J: TRBJ2-1
size: NA
V: TRBV11-2
D: TRBD2
CDR3: CASSLTSGASYNEQFF
DNA: TGTGCCAGCAGCCTGACTAGCGGAGCTTCCTACAATGAGCAGTTCTTC

J: TRBJ1-4
size: NA
V: TRBV28
D: TRBD1
CDR3: CASSRTGENEKLFF
DNA: TGTGCCAGCAGTCGGACAGGGGAGAATGAAAAACTGTTTTTT

J: TRBJ1-2
size: NA
V: TRBV28
D: NA
CDR3: CASTLTVVNFGGNAGYTF
DNA: TGTGCCAGCACCCTCACTGTGGTAAATTTTGGAGGCAACGCCGGCTACACCTTC

J: TRBJ2-1
size: NA
V: TRBV27
D: NA
CDR3: CASSLMAINYNEQFF
DNA: TGTGCCAGCAGTTTAATGGCTATAAATTACAATGAGCAGTTCTTC

J: TRBJ2-7
size: NA
V: TRBV7-6
D: NA
CDR3: CASSEEFLYEQYF
DNA: TGTGCCAGCAGCGAGGAATTTCTGTACGAGCAGTACTTC

J: TRBJ2-2
size: NA
V: TRBV6-1
D: NA
CDR3: CASSELRMGRDTGELFF
DNA: TGTGCCAGCAGTGAATTAAGAATGGGTAGGGACACCGGGGAGCTGTTTTTT

J: TRBJ1-1
size: once
V: TRBV5-4
D: NA
CDR3: CASSVDGTEAFF
DNA: TGTGCCAGCAGCGTGGACGGCACTGAAGCTTTCTTT

J: TRBJ2-7
size: NA
V: TRBV27
D: NA
CDR3: CASSLSPQYEQYF
DNA: TGTGCCAGCAGTTTATCGCCCCAATACGAGCAGTACTTC

J: TRBJ2-1
size: NA
V: TRBV9
D: NA
CDR3: CASSEGGSGWEQFF
DNA: TGTGCCAGCAGCGAGGGTGGCAGCGGCTGGGAGCAGTTCTTC

J: TRBJ1-1
size: once
V: TRBV4-1
D: NA
CDR3: CASSQDRDPGTEAFF
DNA: TGCGCCAGCAGCCAAGATCGAGACCCTGGCACTGAAGCTTTCTTT

J: TRBJ1-3
size: NA
V: TRBV6-1
D: NA
CDR3: CASGARGSGNTIYF
DNA: TGTGCCAGTGGGGCCAGGGGCTCTGGAAACACCATATATTTT

J: TRBJ2-7
size: NA
V: TRBV4-3
D: TRBD1
CDR3: CASSQETGGEGYEQYF
DNA: TGCGCCAGCAGCCAAGAGACAGGGGGCGAGGGCTACGAGCAGTACTTC

J: TRBJ1-3
size: NA
V: TRBV21-1
D: NA
CDR3: CASSKALRDRGRVGNTIYF
DNA: TGTGCCAGCAGCAAAGCACTCCGGGACAGGGGGCGAGTTGGAAACACCATATATTTT

J: TRBJ1-4
size: NA
V: TRBV5-4
D: TRBD1
CDR3: CASSLRGTGDVNEKLFF
DNA: TGTGCCAGCAGCTTGCGGGGGACAGGGGATGTTAATGAAAAACTGTTTTTT

J: TRBJ1-1
size: NA
V: TRBV28
D: NA
CDR3: CASSFRGGKAFF
DNA: TGTGCCAGCAGTTTCAGGGGTGGTAAAGCTTTCTTT

J: TRBJ2-1
size: NA
V: TRBV27
D: NA
CDR3: CASSYSSYNEQFF
DNA: TGTGCCAGCAGCTACAGCTCCTACAATGAGCAGTTCTTC

J: TRBJ2-7
size: NA
V: TRBV10-3
D: NA
CDR3: CAISSPGIYEQYF
DNA: TGTGCCATCAGTTCGCCCGGGATCTACGAGCAGTACTTC

J: TRBJ1-1
size: NA
V: TRBV29-1
D: TRBD1
CDR3: CSVEQGASEAFF
DNA: TGCAGCGTTGAACAGGGGGCTTCTGAAGCTTTCTTT

J: TRBJ2-7
size: NA
V: TRBV28
D: NA
CDR3: CASSLGRGLTYEQYF
DNA: TGTGCCAGCAGTTTAGGCAGGGGTCTTACCTACGAGCAGTACTTC

J: TRBJ1-3
size: NA
V: TRBV6-1
D: NA
CDR3: CASSEGQLSGNTIYF
DNA: TGTGCCAGCAGTGAAGGGCAGCTCTCTGGAAACACCATATATTTT

J: TRBJ2-5
size: once
V: TRBV15
D: NA
CDR3: CATTKSGASIETQYF
DNA: TGTGCCACCACGAAATCGGGGGCTTCGATAGAGACCCAGTACTTC

J: TRBJ2-1
size: NA
V: TRBV27
D: TRBD2
CDR3: CAVRLSGRGNEQFF
DNA: TGTGCCGTCCGGCTTAGCGGGAGAGGCAATGAGCAGTTCTTC

J: TRBJ2-1
size: NA
V: TRBV15
D: NA
CDR3: CATSSTEKVYNEQFF
DNA: TGTGCCACCAGCAGTACCGAGAAGGTTTACAATGAGCAGTTCTTC

J: TRBJ1-3
size: NA
V: TRBV6-5
D: NA
CDR3: CASSYSADASGNTIYF
DNA: TGTGCCAGCAGTTACTCTGCAGACGCCTCTGGAAACACCATATATTTT

J: TRBJ2-5
size: NA
V: TRBV6-5
D: NA
CDR3: CASSYSMGLQETQYF
DNA: TGTGCCAGCAGTTACTCGATGGGCCTGCAAGAGACCCAGTACTTC

J: TRBJ2-5
size: NA
V: TRBV5-4
D: TRBD2
CDR3: CASSPRTSGGAMETQYF
DNA: TGTGCCAGCAGCCCACGGACTAGCGGGGGGGCTATGGAGACCCAGTACTTC

J: TRBJ2-1
size: once
V: TRBV6-1
D: TRBD2
CDR3: CATRTSEDNEQFF
DNA: TGTGCCACGAGGACTAGCGAGGACAATGAGCAGTTCTTC

J: TRBJ2-2
size: NA
V: TRBV7-7
D: NA
CDR3: CASSLERPGGELFF
DNA: TGTGCTAGCAGCTTAGAAAGGCCCGGCGGGGAGCTGTTTTTT

J: TRBJ2-3
size: NA
V: TRBV7-9
D: NA
CDR3: CASSLASTDTQYF
DNA: TGTGCCAGCAGCTTAGCTAGTACAGATACGCAGTATTTT

J: TRBJ2-7
size: once
V: TRBV28
D: NA
CDR3: CASSFGQMGNYEQYF
DNA: TGTGCCAGCAGTTTCGGGCAGATGGGAAACTACGAGCAGTACTTC

J: TRBJ2-1
size: NA
V: TRBV6-5
D: TRBD2
CDR3: CASSYSTSGGNNEQFF
DNA: TGTGCCAGCAGTTACTCGACTAGCGGGGGAAACAATGAGCAGTTCTTC